This entry concerns a single TCR beta chain. The authors' processing: Reference gene primer amplification gave estimated nucleated cell counts. TCRdb's table, derived via immunoSEQ multiplex PCR, lists solely in-frame clones and lacks some. For V, J and clone size, that table is used; D and trimming come from the DNA. Altogether roughly 43,000 clones are present, about nine tenths being singletons, with the ten largest covering 7.5% to 9.5%. The data were taken from a study of blood T cell repertoires in COVID-19. Whole-study context: Collection of acute and convalescent COVID-19 samples took place in the United States, Italy and Spain. T cells, B-cell-depleted T cells, or PBMCs provided the cDNA or gDNA that served as material.

This CDR3 is built from 15 residues. Trimming shortened V by 6 bases and J by 4 bases, and 18 bases separated the two germline ends. CDR1 is MNHEY, CDR2 SVGAGI, per germline. The source of this sequence is a man in his sixties with active COVID-19. V and J are TRBV6-5 and TRBJ1-2, with D perhaps matching TRBD1 (6 bases). The sample taken for sequencing was peripheral blood. In nucleotides, the CDR3 is TGTGCCAGCAGCCAATTCGAGACAGGAGCCTATGGCTACACCTTC. It yields the protein CASSQFETGAYGYTF.